A selection of T cell receptor beta chains follows, all from one sample in a study of beta chain features in type 1 diabetes. Using immunoSEQ multiplex PCR, the repertoire was profiled, and TCRdb retains in-frame clones only, with some absent. The table records roughly 250,000 clones, around 21% of them present only once. What was sequenced was naive CD4+ T cells from blood. These receptors originate from a woman aged 40-49 years with type 1 diabetes. Both conserved end residues are trimmed from each CDR3.

v_gene: TRBV19; j_gene: TRBJ2-3; len: 12; CDR3aa: ASSYRGSTDTQY
v_gene: TRBV4-3; j_gene: TRBJ2-3; len: 10; CDR3aa: ASSQGAGTQY
v_gene: TRBV4-1; j_gene: TRBJ1-2; len: 12; CDR3aa: ASSQGRANYGYT
v_gene: TRBV29-1; j_gene: TRBJ2-3; len: 12; CDR3aa: SVQDWGGTDTQY
v_gene: TRBV4-3; j_gene: TRBJ2-7; len: 12; CDR3aa: ASSQETGAHEQY
v_gene: TRBV5-1; j_gene: TRBJ2-1; len: 12; CDR3aa: ASSRGPSGNEQF
v_gene: TRBV5-1; j_gene: TRBJ2-5; len: 12; CDR3aa: ASSPGQGLETQY
v_gene: TRBV7-2; j_gene: TRBJ2-4; len: 14; CDR3aa: ASSPPGLAGGNIQY
v_gene: TRBV29-1; j_gene: TRBJ1-2; len: 10; CDR3aa: SVAGQGYGYT
v_gene: TRBV29-1; j_gene: TRBJ1-1; len: 11; CDR3aa: SVTGQMNTEAF
v_gene: TRBV19; j_gene: TRBJ1-1; len: 11; CDR3aa: ASSLQGNTEAF
v_gene: TRBV4-2; j_gene: TRBJ1-1; len: 13; CDR3aa: ASTNPAGPNTEAF
v_gene: TRBV28; j_gene: TRBJ2-1; len: 10; CDR3aa: ASSLLGNEQF
v_gene: TRBV10-3; j_gene: TRBJ2-7; len: 11; CDR3aa: AISDEEAYEQY
v_gene: TRBV5-1; j_gene: TRBJ2-3; len: 9; CDR3aa: ASSRTDTQY
v_gene: TRBV7-9; j_gene: TRBJ2-3; len: 15; CDR3aa: ASSLVVTSGYTDTQY
v_gene: TRBV27; j_gene: TRBJ1-2; len: 13; CDR3aa: ASSEEGTANYGYT